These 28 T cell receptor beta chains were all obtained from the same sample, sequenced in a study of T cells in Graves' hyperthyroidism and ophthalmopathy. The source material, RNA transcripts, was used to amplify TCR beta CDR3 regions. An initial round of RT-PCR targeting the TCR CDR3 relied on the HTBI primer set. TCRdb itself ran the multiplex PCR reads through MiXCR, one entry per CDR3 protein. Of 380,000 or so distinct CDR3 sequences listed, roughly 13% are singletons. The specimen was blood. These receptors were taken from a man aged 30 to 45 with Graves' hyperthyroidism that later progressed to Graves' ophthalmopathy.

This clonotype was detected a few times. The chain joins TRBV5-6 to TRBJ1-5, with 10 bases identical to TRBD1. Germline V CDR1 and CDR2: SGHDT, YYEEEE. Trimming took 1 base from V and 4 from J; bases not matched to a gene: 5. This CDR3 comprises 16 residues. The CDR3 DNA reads TGTGCCAGCAGCTTGCGAGACAGGGGGCGAAATCAGCCCCAGCATTTT. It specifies CASSLRDRGRNQPQHF.

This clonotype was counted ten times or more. The CDR3 sequence is CASSQWGGKRTEAFF. CDR3 coding DNA: TGTGCCAGCAGCCAATGGGGGGGGAAACGAACTGAAGCTTTCTTT. The genes are TRBV16 and TRBJ1-1; a possible D gene is TRBD1 (5 bases). The germline V and J ends were trimmed by 1 base and 5 bases, with 14 bases remaining between them. Germline CDR1 is KGHSY and CDR2 is FQNENV. CDR3 length: 15 residues.

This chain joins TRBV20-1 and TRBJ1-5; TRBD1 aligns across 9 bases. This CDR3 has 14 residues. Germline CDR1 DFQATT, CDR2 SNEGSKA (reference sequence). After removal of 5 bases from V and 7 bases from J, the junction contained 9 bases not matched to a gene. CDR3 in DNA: TGCAGTGCTTCACCGGGACAGGGAAGGCAGCCCCAGCATTTT. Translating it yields CSASPGQGRQPQHF.

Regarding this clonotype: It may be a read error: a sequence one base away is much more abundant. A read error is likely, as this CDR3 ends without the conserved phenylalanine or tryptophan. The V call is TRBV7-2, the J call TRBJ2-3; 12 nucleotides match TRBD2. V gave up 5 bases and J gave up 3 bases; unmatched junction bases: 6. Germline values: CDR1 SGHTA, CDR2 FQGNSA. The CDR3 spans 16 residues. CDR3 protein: CASSLRTSGGTDTQYS. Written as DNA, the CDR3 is TGTGCCAGCAGCCTAAGAACTAGCGGGGGGACAGATACGCAGTATTCT.

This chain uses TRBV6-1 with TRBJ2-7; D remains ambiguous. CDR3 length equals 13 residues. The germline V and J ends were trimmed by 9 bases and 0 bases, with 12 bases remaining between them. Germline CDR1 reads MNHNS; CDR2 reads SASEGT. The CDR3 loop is CASLDHPSYEQYF. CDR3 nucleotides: TGTGCCAGTCTGGACCATCCCTCCTACGAGCAGTACTTC.

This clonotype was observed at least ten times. Written as DNA, the CDR3 is TGTGCCAGCAGCCCGGCCTGGACTAGCGGGGAATACGAGCAGTACTTC. Protein sequence: CASSPAWTSGEYEQYF. The V call is TRBV11-3, the J call TRBJ2-7; TRBD2 aligns across 12 bases. The CDR3 length is 16 residues. V lost 5 bases to trimming and J lost 4 bases; unmatched junction nucleotides: 9. Germline V gene sequence: CDR1 SGHNT, CDR2 YENEEA.

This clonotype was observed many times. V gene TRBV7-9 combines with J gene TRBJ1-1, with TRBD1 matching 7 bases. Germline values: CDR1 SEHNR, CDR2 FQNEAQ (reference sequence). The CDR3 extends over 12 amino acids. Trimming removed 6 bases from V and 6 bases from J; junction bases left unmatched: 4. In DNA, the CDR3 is TGTGCCAGCAGGCGACAGGGCTCTGAAGCTTTCTTT. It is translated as CASRRQGSEAFF.

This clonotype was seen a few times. CDR3 region: CASSYRGYRGNEQFF. The DNA for the CDR3 is TGTGCCAGCAGCTACAGGGGGTATAGGGGCAATGAGCAGTTCTTC. The chain combines TRBV7-6 with TRBJ2-1; 8 bases match TRBD1. The CDR3 runs to 15 residues. CDR1 is SGHVS, CDR2 FNYEAQ, per germline. Germline trimming cut 4 bases from V and 6 bases from J; bases unmatched to any gene: 8.

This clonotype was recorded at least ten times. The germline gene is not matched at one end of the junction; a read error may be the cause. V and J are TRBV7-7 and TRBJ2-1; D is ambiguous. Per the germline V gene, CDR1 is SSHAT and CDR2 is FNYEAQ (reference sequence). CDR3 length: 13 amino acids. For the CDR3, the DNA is TGTGCTAGCAGCTACGACTCTTACAATGAGCAGTTCTTC. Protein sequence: CASSYDSYNEQFF.

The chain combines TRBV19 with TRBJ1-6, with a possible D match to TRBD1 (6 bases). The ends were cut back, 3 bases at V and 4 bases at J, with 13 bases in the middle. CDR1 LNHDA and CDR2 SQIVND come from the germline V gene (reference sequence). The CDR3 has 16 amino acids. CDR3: CASSIVSQGYNSPLHF. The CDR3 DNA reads TGTGCCAGTAGTATTGTGAGTCAGGGGTATAATTCACCCCTCCACTTT.

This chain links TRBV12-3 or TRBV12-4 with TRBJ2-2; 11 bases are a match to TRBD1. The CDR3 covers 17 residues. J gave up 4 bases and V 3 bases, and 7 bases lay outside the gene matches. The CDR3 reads CASSFRTGTGGTGELFF. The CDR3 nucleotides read TGTGCCAGCAGTTTTCGGACCGGGACAGGGGGCACCGGGGAGCTGTTTTTT.

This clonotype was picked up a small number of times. This chain's CDR3 is CASSYSGTGRYEQYF. In DNA form, the CDR3 reads TGTGCCAGCTCATACTCCGGGACAGGGCGCTACGAGCAGTACTTC. The chain couples TRBV18 to TRBJ2-7; the match to TRBD1 covers 9 bases. The CDR3 runs 15 residues. V was pared by 5 bases and J by 3 bases, with 8 bases of the junction left unmatched. CDR1 KGHSH and CDR2 LQKENI come from the germline V gene.

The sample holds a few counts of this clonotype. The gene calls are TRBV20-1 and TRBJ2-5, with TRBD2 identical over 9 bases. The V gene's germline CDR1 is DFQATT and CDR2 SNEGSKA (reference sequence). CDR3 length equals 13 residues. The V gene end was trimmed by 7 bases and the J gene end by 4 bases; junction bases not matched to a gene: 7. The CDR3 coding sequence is TGCAGTGGGGTTCTAGCGGGGCGAGAGACCCAGTACTTC. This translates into CSGVLAGRETQYF.

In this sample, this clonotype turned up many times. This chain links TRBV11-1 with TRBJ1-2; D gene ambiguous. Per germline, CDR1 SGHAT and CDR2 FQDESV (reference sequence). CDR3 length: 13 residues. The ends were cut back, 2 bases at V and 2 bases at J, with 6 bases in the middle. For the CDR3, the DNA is TGTGCCAGCAGCTTAAAGGGCAACTATGGCTACACCTTC. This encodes CASSLKGNYGYTF.

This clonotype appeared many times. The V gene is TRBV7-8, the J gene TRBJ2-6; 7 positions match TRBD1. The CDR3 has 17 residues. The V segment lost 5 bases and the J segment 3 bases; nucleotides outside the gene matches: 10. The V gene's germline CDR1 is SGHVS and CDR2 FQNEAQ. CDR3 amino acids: CASSPRQGKSGANVLTF. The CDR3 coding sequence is TGTGCCAGCAGCCCGAGACAGGGAAAGAGTGGGGCCAACGTCCTGACTTTC. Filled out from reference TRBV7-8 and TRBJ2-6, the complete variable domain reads GAGVSQSPRYKVAKRGQDVALRCDPISGHVSLFWYQQALGQGPEFLTYFQNEAQLDKSGLPSDRFFAERPEGSVSTLKIQRTQQEDSAVYLCASSPRQGKSGANVLTFGAGSRLTVL.

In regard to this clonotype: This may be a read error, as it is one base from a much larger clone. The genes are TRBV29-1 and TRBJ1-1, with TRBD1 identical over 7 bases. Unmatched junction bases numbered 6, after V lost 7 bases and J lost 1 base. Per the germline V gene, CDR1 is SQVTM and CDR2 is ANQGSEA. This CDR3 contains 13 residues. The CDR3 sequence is CSGSRQGNTEAFF. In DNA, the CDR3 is TGCAGCGGGTCGAGACAGGGGAACACTGAAGCTTTCTTT.

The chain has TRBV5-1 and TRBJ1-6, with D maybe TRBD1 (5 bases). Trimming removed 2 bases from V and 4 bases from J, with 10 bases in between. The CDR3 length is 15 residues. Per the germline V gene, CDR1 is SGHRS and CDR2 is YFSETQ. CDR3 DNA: TGCGCCAGCAGCTTCAGGGACGAATATAATTCACCCCTCCACTTT. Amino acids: CASSFRDEYNSPLHF.

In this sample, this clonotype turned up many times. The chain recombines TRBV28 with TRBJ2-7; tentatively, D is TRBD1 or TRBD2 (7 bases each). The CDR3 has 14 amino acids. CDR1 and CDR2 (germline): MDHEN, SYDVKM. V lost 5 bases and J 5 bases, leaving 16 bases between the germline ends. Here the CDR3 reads CASSGGDSLHEQYF. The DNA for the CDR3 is TGTGCCAGCAGTGGGGGGGACAGTCTCCACGAGCAGTACTTC. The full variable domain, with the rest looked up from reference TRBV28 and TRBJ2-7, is DVKVTQSSRYLVKRTGEKVFLECVQDMDHENMFWYRQDPGLGLRLIYFSYDVKMKEKGDIPEGYSVSREKKERFSLILESASTNQTSMYLCASSGGDSLHEQYFGPGTRLTVT.

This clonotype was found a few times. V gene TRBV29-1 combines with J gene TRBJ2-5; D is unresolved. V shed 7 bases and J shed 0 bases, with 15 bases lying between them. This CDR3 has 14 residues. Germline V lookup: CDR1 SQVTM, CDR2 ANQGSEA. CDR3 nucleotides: TGCAGCGCCTGCGGCACAGCAAACCAAGAGACCCAGTACTTC. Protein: CSACGTANQETQYF.

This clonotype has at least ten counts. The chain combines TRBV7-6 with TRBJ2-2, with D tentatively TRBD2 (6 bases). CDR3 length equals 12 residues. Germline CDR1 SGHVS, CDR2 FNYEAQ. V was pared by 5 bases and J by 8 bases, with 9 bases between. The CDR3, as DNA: TGTGCCAGCAGCCGTCGGGGGGGGGAGCTGTTTTTT. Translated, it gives CASSRRGGELFF.

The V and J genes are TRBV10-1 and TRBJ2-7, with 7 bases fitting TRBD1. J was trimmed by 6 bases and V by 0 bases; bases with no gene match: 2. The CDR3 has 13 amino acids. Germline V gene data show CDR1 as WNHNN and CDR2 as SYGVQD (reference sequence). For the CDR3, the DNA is TGCGCCAGCAGTGAGTCTGACAGGGCCGAGCAGTACTTC. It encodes CASSESDRAEQYF.

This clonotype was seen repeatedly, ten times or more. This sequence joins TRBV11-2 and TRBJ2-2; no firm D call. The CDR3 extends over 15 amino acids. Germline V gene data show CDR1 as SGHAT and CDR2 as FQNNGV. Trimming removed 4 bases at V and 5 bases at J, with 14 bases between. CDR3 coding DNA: TGTGCCAGCAGCTCTCCGCGCCGAAGGACCGGGGAGCTGTTTTTT. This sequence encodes CASSSPRRRTGELFF.

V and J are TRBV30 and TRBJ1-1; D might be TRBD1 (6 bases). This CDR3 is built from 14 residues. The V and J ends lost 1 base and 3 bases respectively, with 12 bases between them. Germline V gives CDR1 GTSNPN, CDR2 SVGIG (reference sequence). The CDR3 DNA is TGTGCCTGGAGTGGCGGGGGCGGGTACACTGAAGCTTTCTTT. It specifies CAWSGGGGYTEAFF.

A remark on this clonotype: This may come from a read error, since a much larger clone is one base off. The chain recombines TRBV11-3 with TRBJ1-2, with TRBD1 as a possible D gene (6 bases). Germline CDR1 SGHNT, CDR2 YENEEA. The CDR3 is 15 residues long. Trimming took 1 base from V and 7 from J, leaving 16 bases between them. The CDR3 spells CASSLVHRDLPGYTF. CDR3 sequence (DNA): TGTGCCAGCAGCTTAGTCCACAGGGACCTGCCTGGCTACACCTTC.

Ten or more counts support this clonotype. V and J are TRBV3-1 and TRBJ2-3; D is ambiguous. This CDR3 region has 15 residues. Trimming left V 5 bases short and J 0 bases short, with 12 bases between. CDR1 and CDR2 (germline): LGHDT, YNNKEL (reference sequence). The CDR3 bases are TGTGCCAGCAGCGACCGGGCGGCTAGCACAGATACGCAGTATTTT. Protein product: CASSDRAASTDTQYF.

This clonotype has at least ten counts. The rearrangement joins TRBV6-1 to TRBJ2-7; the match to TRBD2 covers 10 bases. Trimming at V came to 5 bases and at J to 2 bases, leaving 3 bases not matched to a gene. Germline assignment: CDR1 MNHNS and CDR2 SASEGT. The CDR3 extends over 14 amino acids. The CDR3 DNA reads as TGTGCCAGCAGTAAGCGGGGGGGAACCTACGAGCAGTACTTC. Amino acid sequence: CASSKRGGTYEQYF.

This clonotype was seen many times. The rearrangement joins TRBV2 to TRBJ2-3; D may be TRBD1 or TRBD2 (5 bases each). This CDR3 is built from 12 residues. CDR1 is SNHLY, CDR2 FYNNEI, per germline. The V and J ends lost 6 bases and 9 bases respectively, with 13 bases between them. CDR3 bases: TGTGCCAGCAGCAGGGACCCAGTCACGCAGTATTTT. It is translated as CASSRDPVTQYF.

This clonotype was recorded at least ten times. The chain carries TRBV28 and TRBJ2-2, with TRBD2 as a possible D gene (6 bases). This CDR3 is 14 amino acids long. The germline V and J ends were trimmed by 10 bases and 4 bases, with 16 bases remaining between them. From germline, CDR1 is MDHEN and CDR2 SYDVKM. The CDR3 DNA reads TGTGCCACCCAACCGGGGGTAGGCACCGGGGAGCTGTTTTTT. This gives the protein CATQPGVGTGELFF.